This T cell receptor beta chain was sequenced in a study of T cell clonality in common variable immunodeficiency. Study-level results: Compared with controls, CVID subjects had fewer shared TCRbeta clones. Common variable immunodeficiency TCR beta sequences reportedly had fewer deletions and N-nucleotide insertions.

TCRdb's copy holds only in-frame clones and misses some; the assay was immunoSEQ multiplex PCR. The table lists around 24,000 clones, with no singletons. Diagnosis required reduced IgG, IgA and/or IgM with specific antibody deficiency. Of CVID subjects, about 15 were female and approximately 30 male, mean age about 37. This clone was observed a handful of times. Its antigen is unidentified. The specimen sequenced was peripheral blood mononuclear cells. The receptor comes from a human donor with common variable immunodeficiency.

This chain's CDR3 is CASSLRGQNQETQYF. The DNA read from the CDR3 is TGTGCCAGCAGCTTACGGGGACAGAACCAAGAGACC. This sequence joins TRBV7-9 and TRBJ2-5, with 7 bases that match TRBD1. The read gets to within 3 residues of the CDR3 end, and the germline J gene fills in the rest. The J segment lost 0 bases and the V segment lost 2 bases, leaving 3 bases of the junction unmatched. The CDR3 sequence is 15 residues long. CDR1 and CDR2 from the germline V gene are SEHNR and FQNEAQ (reference sequence).